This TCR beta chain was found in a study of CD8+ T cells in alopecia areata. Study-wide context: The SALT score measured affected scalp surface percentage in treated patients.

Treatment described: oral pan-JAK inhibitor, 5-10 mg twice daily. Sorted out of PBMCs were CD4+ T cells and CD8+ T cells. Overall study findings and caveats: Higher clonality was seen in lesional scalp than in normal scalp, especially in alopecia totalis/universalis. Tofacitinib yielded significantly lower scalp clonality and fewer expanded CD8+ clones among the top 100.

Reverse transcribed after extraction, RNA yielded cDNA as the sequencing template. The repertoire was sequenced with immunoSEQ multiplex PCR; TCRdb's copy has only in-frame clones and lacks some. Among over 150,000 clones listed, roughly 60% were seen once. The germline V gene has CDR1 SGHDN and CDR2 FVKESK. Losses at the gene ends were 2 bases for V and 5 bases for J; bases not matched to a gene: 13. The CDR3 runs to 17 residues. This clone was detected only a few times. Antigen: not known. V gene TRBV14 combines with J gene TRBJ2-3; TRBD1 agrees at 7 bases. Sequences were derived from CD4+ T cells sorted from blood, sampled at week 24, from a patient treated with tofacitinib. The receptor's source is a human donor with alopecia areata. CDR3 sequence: CASSQSRRTGRGDTQYF. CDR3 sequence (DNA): TGTGCCAGCAGCCAAAGTAGGCGGACAGGACGTGGAGATACGCAGTATTTT.